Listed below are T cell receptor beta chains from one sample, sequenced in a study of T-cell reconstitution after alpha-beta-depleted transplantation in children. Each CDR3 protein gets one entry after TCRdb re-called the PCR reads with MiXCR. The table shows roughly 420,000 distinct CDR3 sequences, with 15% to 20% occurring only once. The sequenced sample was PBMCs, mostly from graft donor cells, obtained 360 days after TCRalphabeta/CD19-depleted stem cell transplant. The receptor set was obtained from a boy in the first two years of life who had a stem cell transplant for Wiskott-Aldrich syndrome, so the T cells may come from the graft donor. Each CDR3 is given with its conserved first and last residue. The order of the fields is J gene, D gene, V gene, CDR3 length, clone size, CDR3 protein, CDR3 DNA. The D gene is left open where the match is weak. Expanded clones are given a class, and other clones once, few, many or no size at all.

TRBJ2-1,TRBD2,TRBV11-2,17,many,CASSLVGFGRASNEQFF,TGTGCCAGCAGCTTAGTTGGTTTCGGGAGGGCCTCCAATGAGCAGTTCTTC
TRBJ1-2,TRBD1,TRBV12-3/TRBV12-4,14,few,CASSSGRGRNGYTF,TGTGCCAGCAGTTCGGGCAGGGGGCGTAATGGCTACACCTTC
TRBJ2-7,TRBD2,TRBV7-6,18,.,CASSLVVAGGYTGNEQYF,TGTGCCAGCAGCTTAGTTGTAGCGGGAGGGTACACCGGAAACGAGCAGTACTTC
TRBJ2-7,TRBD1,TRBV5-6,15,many,CASSSRQGIFYEQYF,TGTGCCAGCAGCTCGAGACAGGGGATCTTCTACGAGCAGTACTTC
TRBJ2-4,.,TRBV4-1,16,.,CASSQIGGIAKNIQYF,TGCGCCAGCAGCCAAATTGGGGGGATAGCCAAAAACATTCAGTACTTC
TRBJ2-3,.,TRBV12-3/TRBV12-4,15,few,CASSKGELSTDTQYF,TGTGCCAGCAGTAAAGGCGAACTTTCCACAGATACGCAGTATTTT
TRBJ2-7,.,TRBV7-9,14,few,CASSLVSRGNIQYF,TGTGCCAGCAGCTTAGTATCCAGGGGAAACATCCAGTACTTC
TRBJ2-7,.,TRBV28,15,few,CASGLSGPRSYEQYF,TGTGCCAGCGGACTGTCGGGACCAAGGTCCTACGAGCAGTACTTC
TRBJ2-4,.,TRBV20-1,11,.,CSAPRGNIQYF,TGCAGTGCCCCACGGGGAAACATTCAGTACTTC
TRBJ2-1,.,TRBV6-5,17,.,CASSYLQHPDRINEQFF,TGTGCCAGCAGTTACCTTCAACACCCCGACCGTATCAATGAGCAGTTCTTC
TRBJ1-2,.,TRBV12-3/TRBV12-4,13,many,CASTLVSGYGYTF,TGTGCCAGCACCCTGGTCTCGGGGTATGGCTACACCTTC
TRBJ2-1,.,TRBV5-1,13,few,CASSLVWGNEQFF,TGCGCCAGCAGCTTGGTGTGGGGCAATGAGCAGTTCTTC
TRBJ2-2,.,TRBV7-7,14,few,CASSKGLNTGELFF,TGTGCCAGCAGCAAGGGACTGAACACCGGGGAGCTGTTTTTT
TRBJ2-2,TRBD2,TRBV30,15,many,CAWSVRLASRGELFF,TGTGCCTGGAGTGTGAGACTAGCGTCAAGGGGGGAGCTGTTTTTT
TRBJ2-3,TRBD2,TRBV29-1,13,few,CSVVSGGADTQYF,TGCAGCGTTGTTAGCGGGGGCGCAGATACGCAGTATTTT
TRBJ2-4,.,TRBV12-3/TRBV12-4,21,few,CASSLANPLRRRGRGENIQYF,TGTGCCAGCAGTTTAGCGAATCCCCTCAGGCGGCGAGGCCGGGGTGAAAACATTCAGTACTTC
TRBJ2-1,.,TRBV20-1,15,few,CSARVGLATPNEQFF,TGCAGTGCTAGAGTGGGCCTAGCCACCCCTAATGAGCAGTTCTTC
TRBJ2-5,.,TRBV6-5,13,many,CASRLQGEETQYF,TGTGCCAGCAGGTTACAGGGAGAAGAGACCCAGTACTTC
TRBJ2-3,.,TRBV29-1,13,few,CSVEPQAADTQYF,TGCAGCGTTGAGCCCCAGGCAGCAGATACGCAGTATTTT
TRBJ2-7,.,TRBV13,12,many,CASSRDRDEQYF,TGTGCCAGCAGCCGGGATCGGGACGAGCAGTACTTC
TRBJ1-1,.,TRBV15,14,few,CATSRGTGNTEAFF,TGTGCCACCAGCAGAGGGACCGGGAACACTGAAGCTTTCTTT
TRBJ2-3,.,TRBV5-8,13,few,CASKSWRTDTQYF,TGTGCCAGCAAGAGCTGGCGGACAGATACGCAGTATTTT